These 3 T cell receptor beta chains were all obtained from the same sample, sequenced in a study of T cell repertoires in cytomegalovirus infection. Which antigens these TCRs recognize remains unknown. TCRdb re-derived calls from the reads in MiXCR, one entry per CDR3 protein. The sample lists hundreds of thousands of distinct CDR3 sequences; roughly a third were seen once. The source was cultured PBMCs, collected from culture after CMV antigen stimulation. The receptors originated from a human donor in good health (CMV status not recorded). Some clones in this sample may be carry-over from other donors' samples.

CDR3 loop: CASIGTSTDTQYF. CDR3 sequence (DNA): TGTGCCAGCATCGGGACTAGCACAGATACGCAGTATTTT. The V call is TRBV6-2 or TRBV6-3, the J call TRBJ2-3; perhaps TRBD2 as D (6 bases). The germline V and J ends were trimmed by 7 bases and 0 bases, with 8 bases remaining between them. The CDR3 has 13 amino acids. CDR1 is MNHEY and CDR2 is SVGEGT in the germline V gene.

The chain employs TRBV2 and TRBJ2-3, with 14 bases that match TRBD2. This CDR3 contains 14 residues. Germline-derived CDR1 and CDR2 are SNHLY and FYNNEI. Unmatched junction bases numbered 2, after V lost 8 bases and J lost 4 bases. The CDR3 spells CASRTSGRSDTQYF. The CDR3 DNA reads as TGTGCCAGCCGGACTAGCGGGAGGTCAGATACGCAGTATTTT. Looking up the rest from reference TRBV2 and TRBJ2-3 gives the full variable domain: EPEVTQTPSHQVTQMGQEVILRCVPISNHLYFYWYRQILGQKVEFLVSFYNNEISEKSEIFDDQFSVERPDGSNFTLKIRSTKLEDSAMYFCASRTSGRSDTQYFGPGTRLTVL.

In nucleotides, the CDR3 is TGTGCCAGCAGACCCCGGACAGGTAGCACAGATACGCAGTATTTT. This gives the protein CASRPRTGSTDTQYF. V usage is TRBV6-5 and J usage is TRBJ2-3; 7 nucleotides line up with TRBD1. This CDR3 is built from 15 residues. The V gene's germline CDR1 is MNHEY and CDR2 SVGAGI. Losses at the gene ends were 6 bases for V and 0 bases for J; bases not matched to a gene: 6.